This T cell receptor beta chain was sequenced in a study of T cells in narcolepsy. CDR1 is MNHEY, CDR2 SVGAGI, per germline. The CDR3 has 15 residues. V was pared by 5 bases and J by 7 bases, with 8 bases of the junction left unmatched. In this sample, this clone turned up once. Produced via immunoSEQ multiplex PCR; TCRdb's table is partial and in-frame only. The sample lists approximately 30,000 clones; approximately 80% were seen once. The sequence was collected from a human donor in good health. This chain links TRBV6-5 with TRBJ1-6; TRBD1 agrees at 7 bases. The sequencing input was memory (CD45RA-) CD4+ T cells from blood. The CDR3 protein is CASSLDRVGNSPLHF. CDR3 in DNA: TGTGCCAGCAGTCTCGACAGGGTCGGGAATTCACCCCTCCACTTT.